This is a list of T cell receptor beta chains from one sample in a study of identical twins. TCRdb re-analysed the 5' RACE reads in MiXCR, keeping a single row per CDR3 protein. The data contain approximately 890,000 distinct CDR3 sequences, roughly an eighth of them seen just once; the ten biggest clones take up roughly 1.6%. The same specimen was also included in a second study, on yellow fever vaccine responses in identical twins.

Material for sequencing was PBMCs. These receptors all stem from a woman under 30 in good health. CDR3s include the opening cysteine and the closing phenylalanine or tryptophan. A D gene is named only where the DNA matches it firmly. Expanded clones get a size class; other rows say once, few or many, or leave the size out.

size: few; V: TRBV5-1; J: TRBJ2-5; D: NA; DNA: TGCGCCAGCAGCTTGGCGGGCGGGGTCGGAGAGACCCAGTACTTC; CDR3: CASSLAGGVGETQYF
size: NA; V: TRBV5-1; J: TRBJ1-6; D: NA; DNA: TGCGCCAGCAGCGAAGGACACTATAATTCACCCCTCCACTTT; CDR3: CASSEGHYNSPLHF
size: many; V: TRBV7-8; J: TRBJ1-4; D: NA; DNA: TGTGCCAGCAGCTTAGCGGGGATAAGAGGGGAAAAACTGTTTTTT; CDR3: CASSLAGIRGEKLFF
size: NA; V: TRBV4-2; J: TRBJ1-2; D: NA; DNA: TGTGCCAGCAGCCAAGCGCAGAGTACTAACTATGGCTACACCTTC; CDR3: CASSQAQSTNYGYTF
size: NA; V: TRBV9; J: TRBJ1-1; D: NA; DNA: TGTGCCAGCAGCCTTACTCCCGTTGGCACTGAAGCTTTCTTT; CDR3: CASSLTPVGTEAFF
size: NA; V: TRBV7-8; J: TRBJ1-1; D: NA; DNA: TGTGCCAGCAGCCCCTTCGTCGGTACGAACACTGAAGCTTTCTTT; CDR3: CASSPFVGTNTEAFF
size: few; V: TRBV29-1; J: TRBJ2-3; D: TRBD1; DNA: TGCAGCGTTGACAGTCCCGGGACAGGAACTTGGACAGATACGCAGTATTTT; CDR3: CSVDSPGTGTWTDTQYF
size: NA; V: TRBV12-3/TRBV12-4; J: TRBJ2-1; D: TRBD2; DNA: TGTGCCAGCATGGCTTGGTTGACGGGGGGTGAGCAGTTCTTC; CDR3: CASMAWLTGGEQFF
size: NA; V: TRBV7-8; J: TRBJ2-5; D: TRBD1; DNA: TGTGCCAGCAGCCGAAGGGGAAGGGGGCAGAGAGAGACCCAGTACTTC; CDR3: CASSRRGRGQRETQYF
size: NA; V: TRBV12-3/TRBV12-4; J: TRBJ1-4; D: NA; DNA: TGTGCCAGCAGCTCACACGGGCCGGGTGGGAAACTGTTTTTT; CDR3: CASSSHGPGGKLFF
size: NA; V: TRBV4-2; J: TRBJ2-5; D: TRBD1; DNA: TGTGCCAGCAGCCGTGGGACAGGGGATAAGGTCGACCAGTACTTC; CDR3: CASSRGTGDKVDQYF
size: NA; V: TRBV20-1; J: TRBJ1-1; D: NA; DNA: TGCAGTGCTAGAGATCAAGTGAACACTGAAGCTTTCTTT; CDR3: CSARDQVNTEAFF
size: few; V: TRBV4-1; J: TRBJ1-6; D: NA; DNA: TGCGCCAGCAGCCCCCTAGGGGTTGGCTCACCCCTCCACTTT; CDR3: CASSPLGVGSPLHF
size: NA; V: TRBV9; J: TRBJ2-6; D: NA; DNA: TGTGCCAGCAGCGTAGATGCTACTGGGGCCAACGTCCTGACTTTC; CDR3: CASSVDATGANVLTF
size: NA; V: TRBV11-2; J: TRBJ2-1; D: TRBD2; DNA: TGTGCCAGCAGCTTAGAAGGACTAGCGAATCCCAATGAGCAGTTCTTC; CDR3: CASSLEGLANPNEQFF
size: NA; V: TRBV20-1; J: TRBJ2-3; D: TRBD2; DNA: TGCAGTGCTAGAGTTCGCCGACTAGCGGGGGGGCGTAGGACAGATACGCAGTATTTT; CDR3: CSARVRRLAGGRRTDTQYF
size: few; V: TRBV12-5; J: TRBJ2-7; D: NA; DNA: TGTGCTAGTGGTCGCGACTTGGGGCAGAGCTCCTACGAGCAGTACTTC; CDR3: CASGRDLGQSSYEQYF
size: many; V: TRBV4-1; J: TRBJ1-1; D: NA; DNA: TGCGCCAGCAGCCAAGACAGGGATCGGGACACTGAAGCTTTCTTT; CDR3: CASSQDRDRDTEAFF
size: few; V: TRBV20-1; J: TRBJ2-5; D: TRBD1; DNA: TGCAGTGCTCCCTGGACAGGAGGAGAGACCCAGTACTTC; CDR3: CSAPWTGGETQYF
size: many; V: TRBV12-3/TRBV12-4; J: TRBJ2-1; D: TRBD1; DNA: TGTGCCAGCAGGCGACAGGGGGCGGCCGAGCAGTTCTTC; CDR3: CASRRQGAAEQFF
size: few; V: TRBV15; J: TRBJ2-1; D: TRBD2; DNA: TGTGCCACCAGTAGCGGGGGCAATTCCTACAATGAGCAGTTCTTC; CDR3: CATSSGGNSYNEQFF
size: many; V: TRBV28; J: TRBJ1-1; D: NA; DNA: TGTGCCAGCAGTCAACAGGGTACGATCGGAAAGAACACTGAAGCTTTCTTT; CDR3: CASSQQGTIGKNTEAFF
size: few; V: TRBV28; J: TRBJ2-1; D: NA; DNA: TGTGCCAGCAGTTTCCTTGACAGATACAATGAGCAGTTCTTC; CDR3: CASSFLDRYNEQFF
size: few; V: TRBV20-1; J: TRBJ1-2; D: NA; DNA: TGCAGTGCTTCGTCCCTCTATGGCTACACCTTC; CDR3: CSASSLYGYTF
size: few; V: TRBV7-2; J: TRBJ1-1; D: NA; DNA: TGTGCCAGCAGCTTAGTCGGCAAGAACACTGAAGCTTTCTTT; CDR3: CASSLVGKNTEAFF
size: NA; V: TRBV6-6; J: TRBJ2-7; D: NA; DNA: TGTGCCAGCAGGTGGAGGGCGGGCAACGAGCAGTACTTC; CDR3: CASRWRAGNEQYF
size: NA; V: TRBV12-3/TRBV12-4; J: TRBJ2-5; D: NA; DNA: TGTGCCACCCCGATCCCCGCCGGACCCTACCAAGAGACCCAGTACTTC; CDR3: CATPIPAGPYQETQYF
size: NA; V: TRBV11-2; J: TRBJ2-1; D: TRBD2; DNA: TGTGCCAGCAGCCATACAAGGACTAGCGGTGGTAATGAGCAGTTCTTC; CDR3: CASSHTRTSGGNEQFF
size: few; V: TRBV12-3/TRBV12-4; J: TRBJ2-7; D: TRBD2; DNA: TGTGCCAGCAGCACTAGCGGGAGGACGAGCGAGCAGTACTTC; CDR3: CASSTSGRTSEQYF
size: NA; V: TRBV12-3/TRBV12-4; J: TRBJ1-2; D: NA; DNA: TGTGCCAGCAGTCCCCAGGTTCGGTCCGGCTACACCTTC; CDR3: CASSPQVRSGYTF
size: few; V: TRBV20-1; J: TRBJ1-2; D: NA; DNA: TGCAGTGCTAGAGATAGTATTGACTATGGCTACACCTTC; CDR3: CSARDSIDYGYTF
size: NA; V: TRBV7-8; J: TRBJ2-3; D: NA; DNA: TGTGCCAGCAGCTTAGCGAGGTCGGGCATAATCACAGATACGCAGTATTTT; CDR3: CASSLARSGIITDTQYF
size: few; V: TRBV11-3; J: TRBJ2-3; D: TRBD2; DNA: TGTGCCAGCAGCTCAAGGACTAGCGGGAGGGGCACAGATACGCAGTATTTT; CDR3: CASSSRTSGRGTDTQYF
size: NA; V: TRBV28; J: TRBJ1-5; D: NA; DNA: TGTGCCAGCATTCCGGGACCCCAAGGCAATCAGCCCCAGCATTTT; CDR3: CASIPGPQGNQPQHF
size: few; V: TRBV7-2; J: TRBJ2-2; D: NA; DNA: TGTGCCAGCAGCTTAGCGGGGAATCCGAACACCGGGGAGCTGTTTTTT; CDR3: CASSLAGNPNTGELFF
size: few; V: TRBV27; J: TRBJ2-3; D: NA; DNA: TGTGCCAGCACAGGACAGTCCCCCACGGATACGCAGTATTTT; CDR3: CASTGQSPTDTQYF
size: few; V: TRBV6-1; J: TRBJ2-1; D: NA; DNA: TGTGCCAGCAGTCCCCGGGACCAACTCCACAATGAGCAGTTCTTC; CDR3: CASSPRDQLHNEQFF
size: NA; V: TRBV5-1; J: TRBJ2-7; D: NA; DNA: TGCGCCAGCAGCTGGGAAGACTACTCCAATTTTGTTCAGCAGTACTTC; CDR3: CASSWEDYSNFVQQYF